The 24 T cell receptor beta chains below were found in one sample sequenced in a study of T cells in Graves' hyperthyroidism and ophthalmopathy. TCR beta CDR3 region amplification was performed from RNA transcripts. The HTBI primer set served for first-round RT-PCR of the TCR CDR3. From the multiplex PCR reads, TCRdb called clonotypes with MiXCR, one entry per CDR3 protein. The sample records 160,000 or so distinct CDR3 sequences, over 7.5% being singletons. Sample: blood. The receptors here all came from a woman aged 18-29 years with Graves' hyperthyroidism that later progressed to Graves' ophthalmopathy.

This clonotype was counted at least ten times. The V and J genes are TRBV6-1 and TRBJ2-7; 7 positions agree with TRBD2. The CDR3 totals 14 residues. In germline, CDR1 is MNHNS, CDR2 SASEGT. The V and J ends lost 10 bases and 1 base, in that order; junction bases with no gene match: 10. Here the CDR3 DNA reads TGTGCCACCACGGGGAGGGATCCATCCTACGAGCAGTACTTC. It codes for CATTGRDPSYEQYF.

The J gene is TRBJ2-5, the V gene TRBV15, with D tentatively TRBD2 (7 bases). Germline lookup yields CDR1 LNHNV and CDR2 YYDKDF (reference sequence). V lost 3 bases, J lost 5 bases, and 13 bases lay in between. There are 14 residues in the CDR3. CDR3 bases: TGTGCCACCAGCAGCGGGGGGCAGTGGGAGACCCAGTACTTC. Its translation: CATSSGGQWETQYF. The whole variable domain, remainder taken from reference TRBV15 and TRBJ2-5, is DAMVIQNPRYQVTQFGKPVTLSCSQTLNHNVMYWYQQKSSQAPKLLFHYYDKDFNNEADTPDNFQSRRPNTSFCFLDIRSPGLGDTAMYLCATSSGGQWETQYFGPGTRLLVL.

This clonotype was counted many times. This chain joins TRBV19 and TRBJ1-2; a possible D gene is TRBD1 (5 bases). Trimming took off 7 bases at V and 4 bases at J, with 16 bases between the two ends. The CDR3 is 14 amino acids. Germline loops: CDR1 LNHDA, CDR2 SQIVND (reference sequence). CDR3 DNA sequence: TGTGCCAGTAAACTCCGGGGCCTGACCTATGGCTACACCTTC. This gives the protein CASKLRGLTYGYTF.

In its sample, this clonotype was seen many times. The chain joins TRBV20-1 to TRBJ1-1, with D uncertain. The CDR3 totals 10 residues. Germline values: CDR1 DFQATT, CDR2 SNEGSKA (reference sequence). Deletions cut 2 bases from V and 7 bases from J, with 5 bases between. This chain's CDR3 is CSARRDEAFF. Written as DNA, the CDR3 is TGCAGTGCTAGACGTGATGAAGCTTTCTTT.

The CDR3 loop is CASSVGQRGYEQYF. CDR3 DNA: TGTGCCAGCAGCGTGGGACAAAGGGGATACGAGCAGTACTTC. V usage is TRBV5-6 and J usage is TRBJ2-7; D might be TRBD1 (6 bases). Germline CDR1 SGHDT, CDR2 YYEEEE. CDR3 size: 14 residues. V lost 4 bases to trimming and J lost 4 bases, with 15 bases between them.

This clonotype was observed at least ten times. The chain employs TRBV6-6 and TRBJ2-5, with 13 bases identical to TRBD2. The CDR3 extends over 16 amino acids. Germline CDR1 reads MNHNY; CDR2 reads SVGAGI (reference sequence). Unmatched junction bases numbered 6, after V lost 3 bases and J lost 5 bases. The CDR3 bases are TGTGCCAGCAGTTATGGGACTAGCGGGATTGGGGAGACCCAGTACTTC. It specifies CASSYGTSGIGETQYF.

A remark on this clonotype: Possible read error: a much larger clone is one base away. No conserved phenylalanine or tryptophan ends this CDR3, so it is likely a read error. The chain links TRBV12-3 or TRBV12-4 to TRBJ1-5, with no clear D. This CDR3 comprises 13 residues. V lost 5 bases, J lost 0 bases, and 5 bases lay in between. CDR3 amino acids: CASSPGSNQPQHL. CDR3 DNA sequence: TGTGCCAGCAGTCCCGGTAGCAATCAGCCCCAGCATCTT.

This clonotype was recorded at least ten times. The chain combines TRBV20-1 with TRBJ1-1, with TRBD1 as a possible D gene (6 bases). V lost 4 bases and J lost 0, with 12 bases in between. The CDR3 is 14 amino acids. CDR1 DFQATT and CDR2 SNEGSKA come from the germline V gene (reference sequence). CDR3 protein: CSAKTGPMNTEAFF. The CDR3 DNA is TGCAGTGCTAAGACAGGACCAATGAACACTGAAGCTTTCTTT.

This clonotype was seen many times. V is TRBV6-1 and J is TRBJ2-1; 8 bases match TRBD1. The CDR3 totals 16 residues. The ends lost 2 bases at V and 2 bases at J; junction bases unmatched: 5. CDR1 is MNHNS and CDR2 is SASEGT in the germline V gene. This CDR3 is CASSEISGGTYNEQFF. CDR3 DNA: TGTGCCAGCAGTGAAATTTCAGGGGGCACCTACAATGAGCAGTTCTTC.

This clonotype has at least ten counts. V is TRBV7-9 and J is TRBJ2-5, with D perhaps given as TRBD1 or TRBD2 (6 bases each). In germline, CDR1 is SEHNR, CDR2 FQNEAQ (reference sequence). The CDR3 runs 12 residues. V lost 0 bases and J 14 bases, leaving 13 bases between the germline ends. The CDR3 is CASSLAEGDLYF. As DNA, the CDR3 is TGTGCCAGCAGCTTAGCGGAGGGGGACCTTTACTTC.

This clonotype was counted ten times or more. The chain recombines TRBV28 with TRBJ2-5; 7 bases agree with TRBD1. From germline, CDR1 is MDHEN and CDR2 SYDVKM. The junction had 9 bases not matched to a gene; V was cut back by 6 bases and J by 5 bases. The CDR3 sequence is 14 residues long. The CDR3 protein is CASSLDRAWETQYF. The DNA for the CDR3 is TGTGCCAGCAGCCTCGACAGGGCGTGGGAGACCCAGTACTTC.

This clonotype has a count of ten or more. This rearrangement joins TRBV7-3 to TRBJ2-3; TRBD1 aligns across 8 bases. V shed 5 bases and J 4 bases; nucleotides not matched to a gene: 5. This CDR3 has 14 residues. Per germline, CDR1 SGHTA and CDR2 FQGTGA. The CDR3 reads CASSIDRGPDTQYF. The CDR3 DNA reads TGTGCCAGCAGCATAGACAGGGGTCCAGATACGCAGTATTTT.

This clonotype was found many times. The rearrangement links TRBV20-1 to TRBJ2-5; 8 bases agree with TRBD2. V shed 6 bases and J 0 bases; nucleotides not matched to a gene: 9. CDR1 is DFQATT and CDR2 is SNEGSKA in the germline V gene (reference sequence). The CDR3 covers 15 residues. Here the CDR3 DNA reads TGCAGTGCGAGCCCGGTGCGGGAGGACCAAGAGACCCAGTACTTC. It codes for CSASPVREDQETQYF.

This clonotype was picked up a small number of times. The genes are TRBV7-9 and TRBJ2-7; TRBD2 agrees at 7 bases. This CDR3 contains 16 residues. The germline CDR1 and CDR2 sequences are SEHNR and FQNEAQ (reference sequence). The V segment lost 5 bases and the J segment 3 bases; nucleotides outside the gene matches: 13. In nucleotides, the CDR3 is TGTGCCAGCAGCCTCGCCGGGGGGATGTCCGGCTACGAGCAGTACTTC. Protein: CASSLAGGMSGYEQYF.

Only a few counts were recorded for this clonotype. The CDR3: CASSPRLLGGSGAGELFF. The CDR3, as DNA: TGCGCCAGCAGCCCGCGTCTTCTGGGCGGGAGCGGAGCCGGGGAGCTGTTTTTT. The chain employs TRBV5-1 and TRBJ2-2; TRBD2 matches 7 bases. Trimming removed 4 bases from V and 6 bases from J; junction bases left unmatched: 18. The CDR3 covers 18 residues. In germline, CDR1 is SGHRS, CDR2 YFSETQ.

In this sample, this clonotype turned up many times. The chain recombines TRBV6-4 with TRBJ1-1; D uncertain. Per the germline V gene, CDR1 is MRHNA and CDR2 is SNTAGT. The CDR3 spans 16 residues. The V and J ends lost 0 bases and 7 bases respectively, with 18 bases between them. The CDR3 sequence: CASSDSVGLEQIEAFF. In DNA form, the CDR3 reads TGTGCCAGCAGTGACTCTGTAGGTTTAGAACAAATTGAAGCTTTCTTT.

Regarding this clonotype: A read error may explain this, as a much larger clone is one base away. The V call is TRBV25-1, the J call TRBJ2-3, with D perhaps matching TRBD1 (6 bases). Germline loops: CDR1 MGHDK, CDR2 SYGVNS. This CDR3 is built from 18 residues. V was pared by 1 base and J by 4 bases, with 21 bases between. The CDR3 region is CASSEFGETGYLPDTQYF. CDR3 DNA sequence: TGTGCCAGCAGTGAATTCGGTGAGACAGGATATTTGCCAGATACGCAGTATTTT.

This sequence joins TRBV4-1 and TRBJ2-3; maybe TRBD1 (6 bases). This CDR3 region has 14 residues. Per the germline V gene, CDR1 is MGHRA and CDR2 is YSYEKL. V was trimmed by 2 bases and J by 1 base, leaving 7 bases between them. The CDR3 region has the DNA TGCGCCAGCAGCCAACACAGGGGCACAGATACGCAGTATTTT. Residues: CASSQHRGTDTQYF.

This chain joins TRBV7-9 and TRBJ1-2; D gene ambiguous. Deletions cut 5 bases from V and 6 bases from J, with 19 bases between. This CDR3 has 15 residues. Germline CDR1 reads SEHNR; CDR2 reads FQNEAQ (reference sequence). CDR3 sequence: CASSQNSVGFDGYTF. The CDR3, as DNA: TGTGCCAGCAGCCAAAATAGCGTCGGGTTTGATGGCTACACCTTC.

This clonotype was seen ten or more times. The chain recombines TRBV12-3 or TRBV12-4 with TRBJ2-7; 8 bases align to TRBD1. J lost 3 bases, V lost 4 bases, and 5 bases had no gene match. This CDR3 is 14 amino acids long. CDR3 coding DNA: TGTGCCAGCAGTTATACAGGGGGAGTCTACGAGCAGTACTTC. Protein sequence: CASSYTGGVYEQYF.

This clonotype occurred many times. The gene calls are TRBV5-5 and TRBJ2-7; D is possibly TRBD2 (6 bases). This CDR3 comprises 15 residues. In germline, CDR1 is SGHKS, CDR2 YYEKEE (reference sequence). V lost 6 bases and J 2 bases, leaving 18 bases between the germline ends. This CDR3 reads CASIWVGGSTYEQYF. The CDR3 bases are TGTGCCAGCATCTGGGTTGGGGGGTCAACCTACGAGCAGTACTTC. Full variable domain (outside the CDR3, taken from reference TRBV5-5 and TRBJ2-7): DAGVTQSPTHLIKTRGQQVTLRCSPISGHKSVSWYQQVLGQGPQFIFQYYEKEERGRGNFPDRFSARQFPNYSSELNVNALLLGDSALYLCASIWVGGSTYEQYFGPGTRLTVT.

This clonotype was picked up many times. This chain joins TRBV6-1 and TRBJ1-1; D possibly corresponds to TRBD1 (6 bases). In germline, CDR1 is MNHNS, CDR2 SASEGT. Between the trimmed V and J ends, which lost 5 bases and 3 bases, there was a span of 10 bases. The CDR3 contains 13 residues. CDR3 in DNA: TGTGCCAGCAGTCCAGGGGCGGACACTGAAGCTTTCTTT. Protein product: CASSPGADTEAFF.

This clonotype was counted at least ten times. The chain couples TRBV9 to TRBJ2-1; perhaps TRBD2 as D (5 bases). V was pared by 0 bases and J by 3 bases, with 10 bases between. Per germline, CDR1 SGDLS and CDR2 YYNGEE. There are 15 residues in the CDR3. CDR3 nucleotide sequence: TGTGCCAGCAGCGTAGTGCGGGTTCTCTACAATGAGCAGTTCTTC. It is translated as CASSVVRVLYNEQFF.

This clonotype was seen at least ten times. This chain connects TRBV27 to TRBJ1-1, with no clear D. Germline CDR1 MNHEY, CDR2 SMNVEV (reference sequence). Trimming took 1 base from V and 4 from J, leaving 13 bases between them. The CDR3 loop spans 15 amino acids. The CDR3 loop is CASSLYAGTGTEAFF. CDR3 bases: TGTGCCAGCAGTTTATATGCAGGTACGGGCACTGAAGCTTTCTTT.